The rows below give T cell receptor beta chains drawn from one sample of a study of blood T cell repertoires in COVID-19. This table comes from immunoSEQ multiplex PCR, and its TCRdb copy is limited to in-frame clones, with some not included. The table records 300,000 to 450,000 clones, approximately 90% of them present only once. Material for sequencing was peripheral blood. Receptor source: an older woman with COVID-19, enrolled during active disease. The CDR3 runs from the conserved cysteine through the conserved F or W. Each record gives: J gene, V gene, CDR3 protein.

j_call: TRBJ1-2; v_call: TRBV16; cdr3_aa: CASSQSTGGRGYTF
j_call: TRBJ2-7; v_call: TRBV7-9; cdr3_aa: CASSLDTYEQYF
j_call: TRBJ1-1; v_call: TRBV28; cdr3_aa: CASRLRPPGTEAFF
j_call: TRBJ2-3; v_call: TRBV2; cdr3_aa: CASGNPSGRTDTQYF
j_call: TRBJ1-2; v_call: TRBV5-6; cdr3_aa: CASSLFKGATYGYTF
j_call: TRBJ2-2; v_call: TRBV9; cdr3_aa: CASSPSLLAGANTGELFF
j_call: TRBJ2-3; v_call: TRBV18; cdr3_aa: CASSPGSGGLDTQYF
j_call: TRBJ2-2; v_call: TRBV5-1; cdr3_aa: CASSFELGELFF
j_call: TRBJ1-2; v_call: TRBV9; cdr3_aa: CASSVGHGQAPGWGYTF
j_call: TRBJ1-2; v_call: TRBV5-4; cdr3_aa: CASSGSGGIIGYTF
j_call: TRBJ1-5; v_call: TRBV30; cdr3_aa: CAWSRGQGPNQPQHF
j_call: TRBJ2-3; v_call: TRBV5-4; cdr3_aa: CASSPVAGASTDTQYF
j_call: TRBJ1-2; v_call: TRBV5-4; cdr3_aa: CASSVDSYGYTF
j_call: TRBJ1-4; v_call: TRBV7-2; cdr3_aa: CASSLTGRTTNEKLFF
j_call: TRBJ2-5; v_call: TRBV9; cdr3_aa: CASSVVAGGPGETQYF
j_call: TRBJ2-3; v_call: TRBV6-5; cdr3_aa: CASSALPDTQYF
j_call: TRBJ1-1; v_call: TRBV7-9; cdr3_aa: CASTRQGAFFEAFF
j_call: TRBJ1-4; v_call: TRBV18; cdr3_aa: CASRVATNEKLFF
j_call: TRBJ1-2; v_call: TRBV19; cdr3_aa: CASFTGTAEGPYGYTF
j_call: TRBJ2-5; v_call: TRBV19; cdr3_aa: CASSPGGVQETQYF
j_call: TRBJ1-6; v_call: TRBV7-8; cdr3_aa: CASSAPTGVNSPLHF
j_call: TRBJ2-3; v_call: TRBV10-3; cdr3_aa: CAISESGGAYTQYF
j_call: TRBJ1-6; v_call: TRBV2; cdr3_aa: CASSARQGAASPLHF
j_call: TRBJ2-3; v_call: TRBV3-1/TRBV3-2; cdr3_aa: CASSPWTSGGTDTQYF
j_call: TRBJ1-2; v_call: TRBV18; cdr3_aa: CASSPEGLKSGGYTF